This passage covers 24 T cell receptor beta chains from one sample sequenced in a study of T cells expressing NK-cell markers (dated by TCRdb to about 2020). The method behind the library was 5' RACE. TCRdb lists the instrument as Illumina HiSeq 2000. TCRdb reprocessed the reads and provides one entry for every CDR3 protein sequence; no DNA is given. The table for this sample shows about 150,000 distinct CDR3 sequences. The ten largest clonotypes hold around 35% of the sample. Sequencing was performed on blood T cells: a sorted CD56 or NKG2C T cell subset, CD4+ or CD8+ T cells, or bulk PBMC T cells (not recorded which). These receptors were collected from a woman aged 45-65 years in good health. Donor details come from another sample of the same person, matched by shared clones.

The rearrangement uses TRBV29-1 and TRBJ2-1. The CDR3 consists of 13 residues. Germline V gene sequence: CDR1 SQVTM, CDR2 ANQGSEA. CDR3 sequence: CSARPSEYNEQFF.

The rearrangement links TRBV2 to TRBJ2-7; checking the TCRdb D call of TRBD1 is not possible without DNA. Germline loops: CDR1 SNHLY, CDR2 FYNNEI. The CDR3 loop spans 15 amino acids. Here the CDR3 reads CASRGEQGAVYEQYF.

V is TRBV11-2 and J is TRBJ2-1; TCRdb indicates TRBD2, and absent DNA this call remains unverified. Per the germline V gene, CDR1 is SGHAT and CDR2 is FQNNGV. The CDR3 runs 17 residues. The CDR3 loop is CASSLDGLAGSLNEQFF.

The CDR3 sequence: CSARGVEGDHTEAFF. J is TRBJ1-1 and V is TRBV20-1. Germline V lookup: CDR1 DFQATT, CDR2 SNEGSKA (reference sequence). This CDR3 has 15 amino acids.

The chain couples TRBV10-3 to TRBJ2-7; with no DNA, the TCRdb D assignment of TRBD1 cannot be verified. Germline CDR1 and CDR2: ENHRY and SYGVKD. The CDR3 length is 13 residues. CDR3 protein: CAISFRGPDEQYF.

The chain recombines TRBV2 with TRBJ1-6; absent DNA, TCRdb's TRBD1 call cannot be checked. CDR3 length equals 14 residues. The germline gives CDR1 SNHLY, CDR2 FYNNEI. CDR3 region: CATSPGTSISPLHF.

The chain links TRBV7-9 to TRBJ1-5. Per germline, CDR1 SEHNR and CDR2 FQNEAQ (reference sequence). This CDR3 spans 14 amino acids. The CDR3: CASSSTAGVGPQHF. Combining the CDR3 with reference TRBV7-9 and TRBJ1-5 gives the whole variable domain DTGVSQNPRHKITKRGQNVTFRCDPISEHNRLYWYRQTLGQGPEFLTYFQNEAQLEKSRLLSDRFSAERPKGSFSTLEIQRTEQGDSAMYLCASSSTAGVGPQHFGDGTRLSIL.

J is TRBJ2-1 and V is TRBV7-2; TCRdb's D call of TRBD2 is untestable without DNA. Germline-derived CDR1 and CDR2 are SGHTA and FQGNSA. The length of the CDR3 is 15 residues. The CDR3 reads CASSPWTSGNNEQFF.

The V gene is TRBV25-1, the J gene TRBJ2-1; there is no DNA to check the TCRdb D call of TRBD1. Germline loops: CDR1 MGHDK, CDR2 SYGVNS. The CDR3 totals 12 residues. The CDR3 here is CASSVLGGGQFF.

The V call is TRBV3-1, the J call TRBJ1-4. Germline loops: CDR1 LGHDT, CDR2 YNNKEL (reference sequence). The CDR3 consists of 14 residues. The CDR3 region is CASTPGAGNEKLFF.

The rearrangement joins TRBV11-2 to TRBJ2-1; with no DNA, the TCRdb D assignment of TRBD1 cannot be verified. CDR3 size: 13 residues. Germline-derived CDR1 and CDR2 are SGHAT and FQNNGV. The CDR3 sequence: CASRGGWDNEQFF.

The rearrangement links TRBV20-1 to TRBJ2-7. Germline V gene lookup returns CDR1 DFQATT and CDR2 SNEGSKA (reference sequence). The CDR3 sequence is 15 residues long. CDR3 sequence: CSARDIGGSSDEQYF.

The rearrangement links TRBV15 to TRBJ2-1. The CDR3 has 17 amino acids. Germline V CDR1 and CDR2: LNHNV, YYDKDF (reference sequence). CDR3 region: CATSRGPVMSSYNEQFF.

The chain joins TRBV5-1 to TRBJ2-1; TCRdb designates TRBD2, a call that cannot be tested without DNA. CDR1 is SGHRS, CDR2 YFSETQ, per germline. CDR3 size: 17 residues. The CDR3 region is CASSSRSLAGGTHEQFF.

The chain links TRBV13 to TRBJ2-3; TCRdb lists TRBD1, though no DNA is available to test this call. Germline lookup yields CDR1 PRHDT and CDR2 FYEKMQ (reference sequence). There are 16 residues in the CDR3. CDR3 protein: CASSAEGQVGTDTQYF.

The CDR3 loop reads CSARNQAGQGFYEQFF. J is TRBJ2-1 and V is TRBV20-1; TCRdb returns TRBD1, unconfirmable since there is no DNA. The CDR3 runs to 16 residues. In germline, CDR1 is DFQATT, CDR2 SNEGSKA (reference sequence).

This sequence joins TRBV4-1 and TRBJ2-7; the TCRdb call, TRBD1, lacks DNA for checking. The CDR3 length is 13 residues. Germline CDR1 MGHRA, CDR2 YSYEKL. The CDR3 loop is CASSQAGANEQYF.

The chain uses TRBV5-1 and TRBJ2-1. The CDR3 consists of 12 residues. The germline V gene has CDR1 SGHRS and CDR2 YFSETQ. This CDR3 reads CASSLTENEQFF.

V and J are TRBV7-9 and TRBJ2-3; TCRdb outputs TRBD2, but without DNA this stays unchecked. Germline assignment: CDR1 SEHNR and CDR2 FQNEAQ (reference sequence). CDR3 length equals 16 residues. The CDR3 loop is CASSGLLAGGGDTQYF.

This chain links TRBV4-2 with TRBJ2-1; the D call from TCRdb, TRBD2, cannot be confirmed without DNA. Germline V gives CDR1 LGHNA, CDR2 YNFKEQ. The CDR3 extends over 17 amino acids. This CDR3 is CASSPGGGGTSYNEQFF.

This chain connects TRBV19 to TRBJ2-6; the TCRdb D gene call, TRBD2, has no DNA to confirm it. Germline loops: CDR1 LNHDA, CDR2 SQIVND (reference sequence). This CDR3 comprises 17 residues. The CDR3: CASSSLGQASGANVLTF.

The chain uses TRBV10-2 and TRBJ2-7; the D call of TRBD1 rests on TCRdb alone, since no DNA is present to check it. CDR3 length: 13 amino acids. The germline V gene has CDR1 WSHSY and CDR2 SAAADI. CDR3 sequence: CASGGQTDYEQYF.

The CDR3 sequence is CASSSRTSGRANTGELFF. The chain combines TRBV7-9 with TRBJ2-2; TCRdb indicates TRBD2, and absent DNA this call remains unverified. Per the germline V gene, CDR1 is SEHNR and CDR2 is FQNEAQ (reference sequence). The CDR3 extends over 18 amino acids.

This chain links TRBV7-9 with TRBJ2-3; TCRdb's assignment of TRBD1 cannot be checked, as there is no DNA. The CDR3 totals 14 residues. Per germline, CDR1 SEHNR and CDR2 FQNEAQ (reference sequence). CDR3 amino acids: CASSPPYVTDTQYF.